The clone carrying this T cell receptor (beta chain) came up many times. Its antigen is still unknown. Someone took the PBMCs out of approximately 10 ml of fresh peripheral blood. This CDR3 is built from 15 residues. The V and J ends lost 3 bases and 7 bases, in that order; junction bases with no gene match: 9. This sample stems from a study of Graves' ophthalmopathy and Graves' hyperthyroidism. Whole-study results and caveats: Clonotypes were expanded in thyroid at above 0.001 frequency, and most also appeared in blood.

The sequenced template was RNA, covering the TCR beta CDR3 region. Second-round multiplex PCR came after first-round RT-PCR with HTBI primers. TCRdb independently ran MiXCR on the multiplex PCR reads; one entry per CDR3 protein. The sample lists a few hundred thousand distinct CDR3 sequences, about 17% occurring once. Sample: peripheral blood. This TCR came from an adult woman with stable Graves' hyperthyroidism. This rearrangement joins TRBV12-3 or TRBV12-4 to TRBJ2-3; TRBD2 aligns across 8 bases. As DNA, the CDR3 is TGTGCCAGCAGTTTGGATGCGACTAGCGAGAATACGCAGTATTTT. Its translation: CASSLDATSENTQYF.